This TCR beta chain was captured in a study of beta chain features in type 1 diabetes. General study results and limits: In cDNA sequencing, cells with high TCR expression could be over-represented.

As for this clone: Antigen unknown.

Germline values: CDR1 SGHDN, CDR2 FVKESK. V dropped 3 bases and J dropped 5 bases, with 13 bases sitting between them. CDR3 length equals 14 residues. Since all of the isolated RNA was reverse transcribed, expressed TCRB transcripts were what got sequenced. Repertoires were generated with immunoSEQ multiplex PCR, while TCRdb's copy carries only in-frame clones and drops some. Of about 360,000 clones detected, roughly 12% appear once; the ten largest clones hold 0.017%. The chain employs TRBV14 and TRBJ1-2; weak D call: TRBD1 (6 bases). The sequenced material came from naive CD4+ T cells from blood. The TCR was taken from a young man in good health. The chain's CDR3 is CASSQRGSRYGYTF. The CDR3 nucleotides are TGTGCCAGCAGCCAGAGGGGGTCACGATATGGCTACACCTTC. Supplemented by reference TRBV14 and TRBJ1-2, the full variable domain reads EAGVTQFPSHSVIEKGQTVTLRCDPISGHDNLYWYRRVMGKEIKFLLHFVKESKQDESGMPNNRFLAERTGGTYSTLKVQPAELEDSGVYFCASSQRGSRYGYTFGSGTRLTVV.